This is a list of T cell receptor beta chains from one sample in a study of prognosis after radiotherapy for stage I lung cancer. TCRdb reprocessed the multiplex PCR reads with MiXCR, giving one entry per CDR3 protein. The profile shows roughly 30,000 distinct CDR3 sequences, about 31% of them singletons. The source was PBMCs, collected before or after stereotactic body radiation therapy (not recorded which). The receptors here all came from a donor over 45 with non-small cell lung cancer. Each CDR3 is given with its conserved first and last residue. The D gene is left open where the match is weak. Some rows mark clone size as missing; the rest say once, few, many or name a class of expanded clone.

clone_size: many; v_call: TRBV4-1; j_call: TRBJ1-2; d_call: TRBD1; cdr3_nt: TGCGCCAGCAGCCGGGGACAGGGACATGGCTACACCTTC; cdr3_aa: CASSRGQGHGYTF
clone_size: many; v_call: TRBV4-1; j_call: TRBJ2-7; d_call: TRBD2; cdr3_nt: TGCGCCAGCAGCCAAGTTAGCGGGGGGGCCGCGGGCGAGCAGTACTTC; cdr3_aa: CASSQVSGGAAGEQYF
clone_size: many; v_call: TRBV10-3; j_call: TRBJ2-7; d_call: TRBD1; cdr3_nt: TGTGCCACCATGGGACAGGGGTACCACGAGCAGTACTTC; cdr3_aa: CATMGQGYHEQYF
clone_size: many; v_call: TRBV20-1; j_call: TRBJ1-2; d_call: .; cdr3_nt: TGCAGTGCTAGAGGGCCCTCGGGGGTTGATGGCTACACCTTC; cdr3_aa: CSARGPSGVDGYTF
clone_size: many; v_call: TRBV6-1; j_call: TRBJ1-1; d_call: TRBD1; cdr3_nt: TGTGCCAGCAGTGCCGGGACAGGTAATGGGGAGGACACTGAAGCTTTCTTT; cdr3_aa: CASSAGTGNGEDTEAFF
clone_size: many; v_call: TRBV14; j_call: TRBJ2-7; d_call: TRBD1; cdr3_nt: TGTGCCAGCAGCCCCCAGGGACAGGGAGGGTACGAGCAGTACTTC; cdr3_aa: CASSPQGQGGYEQYF
clone_size: many; v_call: TRBV6-4; j_call: TRBJ2-6; d_call: .; cdr3_nt: TGTGCCAGCACCCACGGCCGAGGGACACCAAAAACTGGGGCCAACGTCCTGACTTTC; cdr3_aa: CASTHGRGTPKTGANVLTF
clone_size: .; v_call: TRBV7-6; j_call: TRBJ2-1; d_call: .; cdr3_nt: TGTGCCAGCAGCTTAGCGGGTGGGGAGATTGAGCATTTCTTC; cdr3_aa: CASSLAGGEIEHFF
clone_size: .; v_call: TRBV7-9; j_call: TRBJ1-1; d_call: .; cdr3_nt: TGTGCCAGCAGCCTAATCAGTCCTGAAGGTTTCTTT; cdr3_aa: CASSLISPEGFF
clone_size: many; v_call: TRBV3-1; j_call: TRBJ1-2; d_call: .; cdr3_nt: TGTGCCAGCAGCCAAGATGGTCAGGCCCCTCATGGCTACACCTTC; cdr3_aa: CASSQDGQAPHGYTF
clone_size: many; v_call: TRBV7-6; j_call: TRBJ1-4; d_call: .; cdr3_nt: TGTGCCAGCAGCTTACAGCCAGGGCCTAATGAAAAACTGTTTTTT; cdr3_aa: CASSLQPGPNEKLFF
clone_size: many; v_call: TRBV5-1; j_call: TRBJ1-6; d_call: .; cdr3_nt: TGCGCCAGCAGCTTGACCGACAATTCACCCCTCCACTTT; cdr3_aa: CASSLTDNSPLHF
clone_size: many; v_call: TRBV20-1; j_call: TRBJ2-1; d_call: .; cdr3_nt: TGCAGTGCTAGCGAGGACGGCTGGGGCGATGAGCAGTTCTTC; cdr3_aa: CSASEDGWGDEQFF
clone_size: many; v_call: TRBV3-1; j_call: TRBJ2-7; d_call: .; cdr3_nt: TGTGCCAGCAGCCAAGCGGGGGTCGAGCAGTACTTC; cdr3_aa: CASSQAGVEQYF
clone_size: many; v_call: TRBV18; j_call: TRBJ1-1; d_call: .; cdr3_nt: TGTGCCAGCTCACCGATCCGGGGGTGGAACACTGAAGCTTTCTTT; cdr3_aa: CASSPIRGWNTEAFF
clone_size: many; v_call: TRBV25-1; j_call: TRBJ2-3; d_call: TRBD2; cdr3_nt: TGTGCCAGCATGGGACTAGCGGGGGGGCTTCCACAGTCGAATACGCAGTATTTT; cdr3_aa: CASMGLAGGLPQSNTQYF
clone_size: .; v_call: TRBV30; j_call: TRBJ2-7; d_call: .; cdr3_nt: TGTGCCTGGAGTGTACCGGCCGATCTCAGCGAGCAGTACTTC; cdr3_aa: CAWSVPADLSEQYF
clone_size: many; v_call: TRBV19; j_call: TRBJ2-1; d_call: TRBD2; cdr3_nt: TGTGCCAGTACTTTGGGACTAGCGGGGAATGAGCAGTTCTTC; cdr3_aa: CASTLGLAGNEQFF
clone_size: many; v_call: TRBV19; j_call: TRBJ1-1; d_call: .; cdr3_nt: TGTGCCAGTACCAGACAGTCGGGGTACACTGAAGCTTTCTTT; cdr3_aa: CASTRQSGYTEAFF
clone_size: many; v_call: TRBV3-1; j_call: TRBJ2-3; d_call: TRBD2; cdr3_nt: TGTGCCAGCAGCCCCCTAGCGGGAGTTTCAGATACGCAGTATTTT; cdr3_aa: CASSPLAGVSDTQYF
clone_size: many; v_call: TRBV4-2; j_call: TRBJ1-5; d_call: .; cdr3_nt: TGTGCCAGCAGCCAAGATCTGACAGATAGCAATCAGCCCCAGCATTTT; cdr3_aa: CASSQDLTDSNQPQHF
clone_size: .; v_call: TRBV29-1; j_call: TRBJ1-4; d_call: .; cdr3_nt: TGCGCTTGTCGGCCAGACCAGAATGAAAAACTGTTTTTT; cdr3_aa: CACRPDQNEKLFF
clone_size: once; v_call: TRBV6-2/TRBV6-3; j_call: TRBJ2-7; d_call: .; cdr3_nt: TGTGCCAGCAAGTCGGTACTTTCGACCTACGAGCAGTACTTC; cdr3_aa: CASKSVLSTYEQYF
clone_size: many; v_call: TRBV24-1; j_call: TRBJ2-7; d_call: TRBD1; cdr3_nt: TGTGCCACCAGTGTCGGGACAGCAACGATTTACGAGCAGTACTTC; cdr3_aa: CATSVGTATIYEQYF
clone_size: many; v_call: TRBV5-1; j_call: TRBJ1-1; d_call: .; cdr3_nt: TGCGCCAGCAGCTTGGGCGGGACGGCGAACACTGAAGCTTTCTTT; cdr3_aa: CASSLGGTANTEAFF
clone_size: many; v_call: TRBV12-3/TRBV12-4; j_call: TRBJ1-2; d_call: .; cdr3_nt: TGTGCCAGCAGTCCTCGAAGCGGCTATGGCTACACCTTC; cdr3_aa: CASSPRSGYGYTF
clone_size: many; v_call: TRBV6-2/TRBV6-3; j_call: TRBJ2-1; d_call: TRBD1; cdr3_nt: TGTGCCAGCAGGGCGACAGGGGGCAGCTACAATGAGCAGTTCTTC; cdr3_aa: CASRATGGSYNEQFF
clone_size: .; v_call: TRBV6-1; j_call: TRBJ1-5; d_call: .; cdr3_nt: TGCGCCAGCAGTGACTCCCTTAGGCAGCCCCAGCATTTT; cdr3_aa: CASSDSLRQPQHF
clone_size: many; v_call: TRBV11-2; j_call: TRBJ2-1; d_call: TRBD2; cdr3_nt: TGTGCCAGCAGCTCGTCCGGGACTAGCGGGGGGCAGCAGTTCTTC; cdr3_aa: CASSSSGTSGGQQFF